The rows below give T cell receptor beta chains drawn from one sample of a study of CD8+ T cells in alopecia areata. Clones were sequenced by immunoSEQ multiplex PCR, and TCRdb holds only the in-frame ones, with some missing. The profile covers 190,000 or so clones, with about 60% appearing a single time and around 12% taken by the ten largest. Sequenced here: CD8+ T cells sorted from blood, sampled at week 24, from a patient treated with tofacitinib. These TCRs come from a human donor with alopecia areata. The CDR3 runs from the conserved cysteine through the conserved F or W. The D gene is left open where the match is weak. Clone size is not always given. Where it is, it says once, few, many or a class for expanded clones.

.,TRBJ2-7,.,TRBV2,CASKQELLRAVLRARDEQYF,.
.,TRBJ2-2,.,TRBV2,CASEGVTGELFF,TGTGCCAGTGAGGGGGTAACCGGGGAGCTGTTTTTT
.,TRBJ1-1,few,TRBV28,CASSFGSAEAFF,TGTGCCAGCAGTTTCGGTAGCGCTGAAGCTTTCTTT
TRBD1,TRBJ2-1,few,TRBV25-1,CASEPGGNEQFF,TGTGCCAGCGAACCAGGGGGAAATGAGCAGTTCTTC
.,TRBJ2-7,.,TRBV27,CASSSPSKPPGQQQYF,TGTGCCAGCAGTTCCCCATCGAAACCCCCGGGACAACAGCAGTACTTC
.,TRBJ1-2,.,TRBV2,CASSAGEGYGYTF,TGTGCCAGCAGCGCCGGGGAGGGCTATGGCTACACCTTC
.,TRBJ1-5,few,TRBV14,CASSPGYGNQPQHF,TGTGCCAGCAGCCCAGGGTACGGCAATCAGCCCCAGCATTTT
.,TRBJ2-7,few,TRBV7-9,CAAPPVGATYEQYF,TGTGCCGCCCCGCCGGTAGGGGCGACCTACGAGCAGTACTTC
.,TRBJ2-7,.,TRBV11-3,CASTNREPYEQYF,TGTGCCAGCACAAACAGGGAACCTTACGAGCAGTACTTC
TRBD1,TRBJ1-1,.,TRBV6-1,CASKAGGLNTEAFF,TGTGCCAGCAAAGCAGGGGGGCTAAACACTGAAGCTTTCTTT
TRBD1,TRBJ2-7,few,TRBV10-2,CASRVQGARVEQYF,TGCGCCAGCAGGGTCCAGGGGGCGAGGGTCGAGCAGTACTTC
.,TRBJ1-2,.,TRBV15,CATSRDQEYGYTF,TGTGCCACCAGCAGAGATCAGGAGTATGGCTACACCTTC
.,TRBJ1-2,.,TRBV29-1,CSVVVEGYTF,TGCAGCGTTGTAGTAGAGGGCTACACCTTC
TRBD1,TRBJ2-6,.,TRBV15,CATSSRQGNLGANVLTF,TGTGCCACCAGCAGTAGACAGGGGAATCTAGGGGCCAACGTCCTGACTTTC